This T cell receptor (beta chain) was recovered during a study of cytomegalovirus exposure and HLA in healthy donors. Study-level points and caveats: Per a prior analysis, the majority of TCR beta V segments were productive roughly 87% or roughly 30% of the time.

Germline V lookup: CDR1 SEHNR, CDR2 FQNEAQ (reference sequence). This CDR3 comprises 14 residues. Trimming at V came to 4 bases and at J to 4 bases, leaving 6 bases not matched to a gene. The PCR contained 60 Vbeta and 13 Jbeta primers. Data came from immunoSEQ multiplex PCR; TCRdb stores just in-frame clones and leaves some out. The table records 90,000 to 100,000 clones, approximately 79% of them present only once. A remark on this clone: The antigen remains unidentified.

This rearrangement joins TRBV7-9 to TRBJ1-1; the match to TRBD1 covers 7 bases. The clonotype originates from a male donor in good health and CMV-seronegative. Sequencing was done on a sample of PBMCs. CDR3 in amino acids: CASSSSSGGTEAFF. The DNA for the CDR3 is TGTGCCAGCAGCTCCTCCTCAGGGGGCACTGAAGCTTTCTTT.